Sequencing of this T cell receptor beta chain was carried out in a study of T cell changes during pregnancy in multiple sclerosis. The CDR3 has 14 amino acids. With V trimmed by 1 base and J by 9 bases, 9 bases remained unmatched. Per the germline V gene, CDR1 is GTSNPN and CDR2 is SVGIG (reference sequence). The sample holds one count of this clone. Method: immunoSEQ multiplex PCR; TCRdb's copy keeps in-frame clones and lacks some. This table holds about 76,000 clones, about 95% found once. This sample comprised peripheral blood, obtained in the third trimester of pregnancy. This rearrangement joins TRBV30 to TRBJ1-3; 7 bases align to TRBD1. The source of this sequence is a female donor with multiple sclerosis, enrolled in a pregnancy study. In DNA form, the CDR3 reads TGTGCCTGGAGTGGGCCCTCGACAGGGCTCACCATATATTTT. Translating it yields CAWSGPSTGLTIYF.